One sample yielded the 32 T cell receptor beta chains listed below, sequenced in a study of memory CD4+ T cells and cytomegalovirus serostatus (dated by TCRdb to 2018 to 2020). A FACSAria II was used to sort memory CD4+ T cells, defined as single viable CD3+CD4+CD8-CD45RO+ cells. The library was built by means of the immunoSEQ multiplex PCR assay. TCRdb holds this immuneACCESS table with in-frame rearrangements only. Some clones are missing; in checked studies, unresolved V genes explain under half, and the rest has no known cause. Across this sample there are some 67,000 clones, with 76% seen only once. The ten largest clones capture roughly 4.4% of the sample. The sequenced sample consisted of memory CD4+ T cells from blood. These receptors all come from an adult in good health and CMV-seropositive.

CDR3 in DNA: TGTGCCAGCAGCTCGAGGACAGGTGAAGCTTTCTTT. This gives the protein CASSSRTGEAFF. The chain joins TRBV5-4 to TRBJ1-1; 7 bases map to TRBD1. Germline CDR1 and CDR2: SGHNT and YYREEE (reference sequence). V was pared by 3 bases and J by 7 bases, with 3 bases of the junction left unmatched. CDR3 length: 12 amino acids.

This clone was counted many times. The chain uses TRBV30 and TRBJ1-5, with D unclear. CDR3 length: 12 amino acids. The V end was cut by 1 base, the J end by 5 bases, with 6 bases between. Germline CDR1 is GTSNPN and CDR2 is SVGIG (reference sequence). CDR3 in DNA: TGTGCCTGGAGTGAGAGCCATCAGCCCCAGCATTTT. It codes for CAWSESHQPQHF.

The chain couples TRBV6-6 to TRBJ2-3; possibly TRBD2 for D (5 bases). The V and J ends lost 0 bases and 0 bases respectively, with 10 bases between them. The CDR3 runs to 16 residues. Germline V gene data show CDR1 as MNHNY and CDR2 as SVGAGI (reference sequence). The chain's CDR3 is CASSYSPGGSTDTQYF. CDR3 DNA: TGTGCCAGCAGTTACTCCCCCGGAGGAAGCACAGATACGCAGTATTTT.

V is TRBV10-3 and J is TRBJ2-3; 8 bases are a match to TRBD2. The CDR3 consists of 12 residues. Germline V CDR1 and CDR2: ENHRY, SYGVKD. J lost 2 bases, V lost 11 bases, and 3 bases had no gene match. Written as DNA, the CDR3 is TGTGCCTCGCGGGGGGACACAGATACGCAGTATTTT. Translated: CASRGDTDTQYF.

V gene TRBV7-2 combines with J gene TRBJ1-5; 7 bases are shared with TRBD1. The CDR3 length is 15 residues. Germline CDR1 is SGHTA and CDR2 is FQGNSA. J lost 2 bases, V lost 5 bases, and 6 bases had no gene match. The CDR3 protein is CASSPRTGGNQPQHF. The CDR3 coding sequence is TGTGCCAGCAGCCCCCGGACAGGAGGCAATCAGCCCCAGCATTTT. Combining the CDR3 with reference TRBV7-2 and TRBJ1-5 gives the whole variable domain GAGVSQSPSNKVTEKGKDVELRCDPISGHTALYWYRQSLGQGLEFLIYFQGNSAPDKSGLPSDRFSAERTGGSVSTLTIQRTQQEDSAVYLCASSPRTGGNQPQHFGDGTRLSIL.

The rearrangement links TRBV7-9 to TRBJ1-2, with no clear D. The V and J ends lost 2 bases and 4 bases respectively, with 8 bases between them. The CDR3 extends over 13 amino acids. Germline CDR1 reads SEHNR; CDR2 reads FQNEAQ (reference sequence). Here the CDR3 reads CASSLRLGYGYTF. CDR3 sequence (DNA): TGTGCCAGCAGCTTAAGGTTGGGCTATGGCTACACCTTC.

This clone was observed a handful of times. The chain joins TRBV6-1 to TRBJ2-7; 7 bases agree with TRBD1. From germline, CDR1 is MNHNS and CDR2 SASEGT. V lost 4 bases to trimming and J lost 6 bases; unmatched junction nucleotides: 15. There are 16 residues in the CDR3. The CDR3 loop reads CASSGGWGQSKGEQYF. In DNA, the CDR3 is TGTGCCAGCAGTGGAGGATGGGGACAGTCTAAGGGCGAGCAGTACTTC.

The chain links TRBV27 to TRBJ1-1; 9 bases line up with TRBD1. The CDR3 length is 16 residues. Germline-derived CDR1 and CDR2 are MNHEY and SMNVEV (reference sequence). J was trimmed by 1 base and V by 3 bases; bases with no gene match: 6. The CDR3 DNA is TGTGCCAGCAGTTTCCTGGGACAGGGAGAGAACACTGAAGCTTTCTTT. Its protein is CASSFLGQGENTEAFF.

The genes are TRBV7-9 and TRBJ2-4, with a tentative D call TRBD2 (5 bases). The CDR3 has 14 amino acids. Germline V gives CDR1 SEHNR, CDR2 FQNEAQ (reference sequence). V was cut by 4 bases and J by 8 bases, with 15 bases left in between. The CDR3 DNA sequence: TGTGCCAGCAGCTCATGGGAGAAGTGGGACATTCAGTACTTC. It specifies CASSSWEKWDIQYF. The full variable domain, rest sourced from reference TRBV7-9 and TRBJ2-4, is DTGVSQNPRHKITKRGQNVTFRCDPISEHNRLYWYRQTLGQGPEFLTYFQNEAQLEKSRLLSDRFSAERPKGSFSTLEIQRTEQGDSAMYLCASSSWEKWDIQYFGAGTRLSVL.

The CDR3 bases are TGTGCCTGGAGCCCAATGGGGGAAGCTAATGAAAAACTGTTTTTT. This translates into CAWSPMGEANEKLFF. V usage is TRBV30 and J usage is TRBJ1-4, with D possibly being TRBD1 (5 bases). The CDR3 sequence is 15 residues long. The V end was cut by 3 bases, the J end by 3 bases, with 14 bases between. In germline, CDR1 is GTSNPN, CDR2 SVGIG (reference sequence). The full variable domain, completed using reference TRBV30 and TRBJ1-4, is SQTIHQWPATLVQPVGSPLSLECTVEGTSNPNLYWYRQAAGRGLQLLFYSVGIGQISSEVPQNLSASRPQDRQFILSSKKLLLSDSGFYLCAWSPMGEANEKLFFGSGTQLSVL.

The V call is TRBV6-6, the J call TRBJ2-1; TRBD2 aligns across 8 bases. CDR3 length: 14 residues. Germline-derived CDR1 and CDR2 are MNHNY and SVGAGI (reference sequence). V was pared by 5 bases and J by 7 bases, with 7 bases of the junction left unmatched. CDR3 DNA sequence: TGTGCCAGCAGTCCGGGACTAGTGCTAAATGAGCAGTTCTTC. Translated, it gives CASSPGLVLNEQFF.

The chain has TRBV5-3 and TRBJ1-5; D unresolved. TRBV5-3 is marked as an open reading frame, function uncertain. Deletions cut 2 bases from V and 2 bases from J, with 11 bases between. The CDR3 sequence is 15 residues long. CDR3 in DNA: TGTGCCAGAAGCTTCCCCAACAGATGCAATCAGCCCCAGCATTTT. Translation: CARSFPNRCNQPQHF.

The CDR3 sequence is CASSLDRGGTEAFF. The CDR3 DNA follows: TGCGCCAGCAGCTTGGACAGGGGAGGTACTGAAGCTTTCTTT. The rearrangement joins TRBV5-1 to TRBJ1-1; 7 positions agree with TRBD1. Germline trimming cut 0 bases from V and 5 bases from J; bases unmatched to any gene: 4. The CDR3 has 14 amino acids. Germline V gene lookup returns CDR1 SGHRS and CDR2 YFSETQ. The full variable domain, in which reference TRBV5-1 and TRBJ1-1 provide the parts outside the CDR3, is KAGVTQTPRYLIKTRGQQVTLSCSPISGHRSVSWYQQTPGQGLQFLFEYFSETQRNKGNFPGRFSGRQFSNSRSEMNVSTLELGDSALYLCASSLDRGGTEAFFGQGTRLTVV.

The gene calls are TRBV19 and TRBJ1-1, with D possibly being TRBD1 (6 bases). CDR3 length equals 14 residues. V shed 4 bases and J shed 4 bases, with 13 bases lying between them. Germline values: CDR1 LNHDA, CDR2 SQIVND (reference sequence). As DNA, the CDR3 is TGTGCCAGTAGTACTAATACAGGGCCCACTGAAGCTTTCTTT. This gives the protein CASSTNTGPTEAFF.

The J gene is TRBJ2-6, the V gene TRBV11-2; TRBD2 might be the D (6 bases). From germline, CDR1 is SGHAT and CDR2 FQNNGV. The CDR3 has 16 amino acids. V was shortened by 5 bases and J by 1 base, with 12 bases between the two germline ends. The CDR3 loop is CASSPFGGSGANVLTF. As DNA, the CDR3 is TGTGCCAGCAGCCCATTCGGGGGATCTGGGGCCAACGTCCTGACTTTC.

This clone was seen once. V is TRBV2 and J is TRBJ1-5; D gene uncertain. The CDR3 sequence is 12 residues long. Trimming took off 3 bases at V and 6 bases at J, with 6 bases between the two ends. In germline, CDR1 is SNHLY, CDR2 FYNNEI. DNA of the CDR3: TGTGCCAGCAGTGATGGAAGTCAGCCCCAGCATTTT. This translates into CASSDGSQPQHF.

The sample holds a few counts of this clone. This chain joins TRBV4-2 and TRBJ2-5; 11 nucleotides line up with TRBD2. This CDR3 spans 19 amino acids. Per germline, CDR1 LGHNA and CDR2 YNFKEQ. V shed 0 bases, J shed 5 bases, and the junction held 14 bases outside the gene matches. The CDR3 sequence: CASSQDGQLAGGGGETQYF. Written as DNA, the CDR3 is TGTGCCAGCAGCCAAGACGGGCAGCTAGCGGGGGGCGGAGGGGAGACCCAGTACTTC.

The gene calls are TRBV28 and TRBJ2-1, with D uncertain. CDR1 and CDR2 (germline): MDHEN, SYDVKM. There are 15 residues in the CDR3. Trimming removed 2 bases at V and 0 bases at J, with 8 bases between. CDR3 region: CASSLTRSSYNEQFF. DNA of the CDR3: TGTGCCAGCAGTTTAACCAGGAGCTCCTACAATGAGCAGTTCTTC.

This chain links TRBV5-1 with TRBJ1-4; TRBD1 matches at 7 bases. CDR3 length: 15 amino acids. Germline CDR1 SGHRS, CDR2 YFSETQ. V trimming: 4 bases; J trimming: 4 bases; junction bases outside the gene matches: 7. The CDR3 sequence: CASSRGDSDNEKLFF. For the CDR3, the DNA is TGCGCCAGCAGCCGGGGGGACAGCGATAATGAAAAACTGTTTTTT. Full variable domain (outside the CDR3, taken from reference TRBV5-1 and TRBJ1-4): KAGVTQTPRYLIKTRGQQVTLSCSPISGHRSVSWYQQTPGQGLQFLFEYFSETQRNKGNFPGRFSGRQFSNSRSEMNVSTLELGDSALYLCASSRGDSDNEKLFFGSGTQLSVL.

The chain joins TRBV6-1 to TRBJ1-4, with D tentatively TRBD1 (5 bases). Deletions cut 3 bases from V and 8 bases from J, with 13 bases between. The V gene's germline CDR1 is MNHNS and CDR2 SASEGT. This CDR3 has 14 amino acids. Here the CDR3 reads CASSDQGGGEKLFF. The CDR3 DNA reads as TGTGCCAGCAGTGACCAGGGAGGCGGGGAAAAACTGTTTTTT.

The chain combines TRBV30 with TRBJ2-2; 11 bases line up with TRBD2. V trimming: 1 base; J trimming: 4 bases; junction bases outside the gene matches: 11. The CDR3 totals 18 residues. Per the germline V gene, CDR1 is GTSNPN and CDR2 is SVGIG (reference sequence). The CDR3 here is CAWSAQAIAGGRTGELFF. The CDR3 DNA is TGTGCCTGGAGTGCACAAGCTATAGCGGGAGGGCGCACCGGGGAGCTGTTTTTT.

V and J are TRBV30 and TRBJ2-1; TRBD1 matches 11 bases. Trimming removed 2 bases from V and 12 bases from J; junction bases left unmatched: 6. The CDR3 covers 13 residues. Germline assignment: CDR1 GTSNPN and CDR2 SVGIG (reference sequence). CDR3 sequence reads: CAWSWTGGGRQFF. As DNA, the CDR3 is TGTGCCTGGAGTTGGACAGGGGGCGGGAGGCAGTTCTTC.

This clone was picked up a small number of times. The chain joins TRBV2 to TRBJ2-7; TRBD1 aligns across 8 bases. The V gene end was trimmed by 8 bases and the J gene end by 5 bases; junction bases not matched to a gene: 20. Germline V gene sequence: CDR1 SNHLY, CDR2 FYNNEI. The CDR3 has 17 residues. CDR3 DNA: TGTGCCAGCGGAACCCCCCCAGGGGGACAGGAGGTTCACGAGCAGTACTTC. Its translation is CASGTPPGGQEVHEQYF.

The CDR3 sequence is CASGGVDEKLFF. The CDR3 nucleotides are TGTGCCAGCGGGGGGGTCGATGAAAAACTGTTTTTT. V is TRBV28 and J is TRBJ1-4; D perhaps matches TRBD1 (5 bases). Trimming took off 8 bases at V and 6 bases at J, with 10 bases between the two ends. The germline V gene has CDR1 MDHEN and CDR2 SYDVKM. The CDR3 is 12 residues long.

The chain couples TRBV30 to TRBJ1-2, with D possibly being TRBD1 (6 bases). V was cut by 1 base and J by 4 bases, with 10 bases left in between. The CDR3 spans 13 residues. Germline CDR1 and CDR2: GTSNPN and SVGIG (reference sequence). CDR3 sequence reads: CAWSAGRGYGYTF. DNA of the CDR3: TGTGCCTGGAGTGCCGGCAGGGGCTATGGCTACACCTTC. Looking up the rest from reference TRBV30 and TRBJ1-2 gives the full variable domain: SQTIHQWPATLVQPVGSPLSLECTVEGTSNPNLYWYRQAAGRGLQLLFYSVGIGQISSEVPQNLSASRPQDRQFILSSKKLLLSDSGFYLCAWSAGRGYGYTFGSGTRLTVV.

The chain links TRBV5-4 to TRBJ2-1; 10 bases are a match to TRBD2. Germline V gene lookup returns CDR1 SGHNT and CDR2 YYREEE (reference sequence). V lost 4 bases and J lost 4; bases outside the gene matches: 8. The CDR3 has 16 residues. The CDR3 nucleotides read TGTGCCAGCAGCCTCTCCCTAGCGGGAGCGTACAATGAGCAGTTCTTC. This sequence encodes CASSLSLAGAYNEQFF.

This rearrangement joins TRBV5-1 to TRBJ2-5, with TRBD2 matching over 12 bases. This CDR3 spans 16 amino acids. CDR1 and CDR2 from the germline V gene are SGHRS and YFSETQ. V lost 3 bases, J lost 2 bases, and 5 bases stayed unmatched. Written as DNA, the CDR3 is TGCGCCAGCAGCTCGCTGACTAGCGGGGGTCAAGAGACCCAGTACTTC. It codes for CASSSLTSGGQETQYF.

The count of this clone is one. This chain links TRBV5-6 with TRBJ2-3, with 8 bases matching TRBD2. V shed 6 bases, J shed 2 bases, and the junction held 8 bases outside the gene matches. This CDR3 region has 15 residues. Germline CDR1 reads SGHDT; CDR2 reads YYEEEE. Here the CDR3 DNA reads TGTGCCAGCACGCCTAGCGGGTGGTTCACAGATACGCAGTATTTT. It specifies CASTPSGWFTDTQYF.

J is TRBJ1-2 and V is TRBV7-9, with TRBD1 matching over 10 bases. V lost 4 bases to trimming and J lost 3 bases; unmatched junction nucleotides: 8. The CDR3 contains 16 residues. Germline assignment: CDR1 SEHNR and CDR2 FQNEAQ (reference sequence). CDR3 protein: CASSYGTGVLDYGYTF. CDR3 sequence (DNA): TGTGCCAGCAGCTACGGGACAGGGGTCCTAGACTATGGCTACACCTTC.

V and J are TRBV10-3 and TRBJ1-5; D gene uncertain. The CDR3 is 12 amino acids. From germline, CDR1 is ENHRY and CDR2 SYGVKD. The V gene lost 3 bases and the J gene lost 2 bases, with 2 bases spanning the gap. CDR3 amino acids: CAISDGNQPQHF. The CDR3 region has the DNA TGTGCCATCAGTGATGGCAATCAGCCCCAGCATTTT.

The chain carries TRBV10-3 and TRBJ1-3; a weak D match, TRBD1 (6 bases). This CDR3 spans 14 amino acids. CDR1 ENHRY and CDR2 SYGVKD come from the germline V gene. V lost 6 bases to trimming and J lost 0 bases, with 9 bases between them. The chain's CDR3 is CAIRQGPSGNTIYF. The CDR3 DNA follows: TGTGCCATCAGACAGGGACCCTCTGGAAACACCATATATTTT.

This chain connects TRBV5-4 to TRBJ2-5, with unresolved D. V was trimmed by 1 base and J by 2 bases, leaving 9 bases between them. This CDR3 has 14 amino acids. Germline lookup yields CDR1 SGHNT and CDR2 YYREEE (reference sequence). The CDR3 region is CASSLPSLQETQYF. DNA for the CDR3: TGTGCCAGCAGCTTGCCCTCGTTACAAGAGACCCAGTACTTC.